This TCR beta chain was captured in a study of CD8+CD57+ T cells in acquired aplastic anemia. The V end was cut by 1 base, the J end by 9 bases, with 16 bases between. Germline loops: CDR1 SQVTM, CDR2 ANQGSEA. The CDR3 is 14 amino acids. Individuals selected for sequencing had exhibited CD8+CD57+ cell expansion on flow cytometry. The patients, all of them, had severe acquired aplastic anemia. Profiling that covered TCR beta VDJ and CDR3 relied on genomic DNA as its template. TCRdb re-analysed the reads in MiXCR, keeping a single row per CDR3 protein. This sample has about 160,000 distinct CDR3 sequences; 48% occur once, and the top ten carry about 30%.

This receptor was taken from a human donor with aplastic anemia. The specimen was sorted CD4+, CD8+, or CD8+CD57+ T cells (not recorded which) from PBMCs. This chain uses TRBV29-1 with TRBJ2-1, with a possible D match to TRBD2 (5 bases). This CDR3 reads CSVEVNERGGEQFF. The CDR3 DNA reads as TGCAGCGTTGAAGTAAACGAGCGTGGAGGTGAGCAGTTCTTC.